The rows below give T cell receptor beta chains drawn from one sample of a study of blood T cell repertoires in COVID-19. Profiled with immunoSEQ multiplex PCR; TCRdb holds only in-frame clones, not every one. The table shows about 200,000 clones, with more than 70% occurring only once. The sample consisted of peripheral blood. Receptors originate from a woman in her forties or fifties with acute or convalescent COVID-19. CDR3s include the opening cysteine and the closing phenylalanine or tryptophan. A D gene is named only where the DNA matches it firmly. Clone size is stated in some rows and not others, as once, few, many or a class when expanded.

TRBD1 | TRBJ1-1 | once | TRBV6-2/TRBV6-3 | TGTGCCAGCAGTTCCTCCACAGGGGGCGTATCTTTCTTT | CASSSSTGGVSFF
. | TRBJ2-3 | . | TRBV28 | TGTGCCAGCAGTTCACGGGGAGGTAGCACAGATACGCAGTATTTT | CASSSRGGSTDTQYF
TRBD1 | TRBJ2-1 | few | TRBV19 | TGTGCCAGTAGTAACGACAGGGGGTGGGAGCAGTTCTTC | CASSNDRGWEQFF
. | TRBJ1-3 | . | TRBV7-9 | TGTGCCAGCAGCCGAGCCGGGGTTAAAAACACCATATATTTT | CASSRAGVKNTIYF
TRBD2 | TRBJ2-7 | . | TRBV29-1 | TGCAGCGTTCCAATAGCGGGAGGCCCCTACGAGCAGTACTTC | CSVPIAGGPYEQYF
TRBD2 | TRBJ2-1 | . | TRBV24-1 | TGTGCCACCAGTGATGCAACCCCGGGACTAGCCCACAATGAGCAGTTCTTC | CATSDATPGLAHNEQFF
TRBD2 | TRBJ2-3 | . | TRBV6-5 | TGTGCCAGCAGTTTAGCGGGACTGAGCACAGATACGCAGTATTTT | CASSLAGLSTDTQYF
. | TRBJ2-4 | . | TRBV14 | TGTGCCAGCAGCCAAGACCCCGGGGGCATTCAGTACTTC | CASSQDPGGIQYF
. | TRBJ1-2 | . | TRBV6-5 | TGTGCCAGCAGTTACGGGCCTAACTATGGCTACACCTTC | CASSYGPNYGYTF
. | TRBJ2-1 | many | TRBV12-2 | TGTGCAAGTCGCTTAGTATTTTTGTACAATGAGCAGTTCTTC | CASRLVFLYNEQFF
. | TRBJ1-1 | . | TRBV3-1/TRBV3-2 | TGTGCCAGCAGTCAACGGGGGGAAGCTTTCTTT | CASSQRGEAFF
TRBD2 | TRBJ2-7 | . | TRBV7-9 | TGTGCCAGCGGGGGGAGGGATGCCTACGAGCAGTACTTC | CASGGRDAYEQYF
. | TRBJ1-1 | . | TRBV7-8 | TGTGCCAGCTCAGCCCTTCAGGGGATGAACACTGAAGCTTTCTTT | CASSALQGMNTEAFF
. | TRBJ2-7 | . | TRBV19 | TGTGCCAGTGGGGGGGCCTCCTACGAGCAGTACTTC | CASGGASYEQYF
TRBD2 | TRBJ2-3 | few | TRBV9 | TGTGCCAGCAGCGTAGGGACTAGCGGGAGATGGGGAGATACGCAGTATTTT | CASSVGTSGRWGDTQYF
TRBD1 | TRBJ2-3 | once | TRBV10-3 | TGTGCCACCGAAGACAGGGAAGACGGCACAGATACGCAGTATTTT | CATEDREDGTDTQYF
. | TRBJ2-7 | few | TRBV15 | TGTGCCACCAGCAGAGATCTAGACAGAGCCTACGAGCAGTACTTC | CATSRDLDRAYEQYF
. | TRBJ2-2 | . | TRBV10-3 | TGTGCCATCAGTGGGGAGGGGGAGCACACCGGGGAGCTGTTTTTT | CAISGEGEHTGELFF
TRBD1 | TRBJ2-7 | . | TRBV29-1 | TGCAGCGTTGAAGGGGCTAGGACAGGGGCCTACGAGCAGTACTTC | CSVEGARTGAYEQYF
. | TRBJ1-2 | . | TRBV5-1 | TGCGCCAGCAGCTTGACAGTTAACTATGGCTACACCTTC | CASSLTVNYGYTF
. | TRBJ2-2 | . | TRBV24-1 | TGTGCCACCAGTGATTTGGTAGTGTCAGGAACCGGGGAGCTGTTTTTT | CATSDLVVSGTGELFF
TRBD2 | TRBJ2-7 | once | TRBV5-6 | TGTGCCAGCAGCTTGGCGGGACTAGCCCCCTACGAGCAGTACTTC | CASSLAGLAPYEQYF
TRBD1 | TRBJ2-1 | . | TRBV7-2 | TGTGCCAGCAGCTTTGATCGCACAGGGGAGTTTTACAATGAGCAGTTCTTC | CASSFDRTGEFYNEQFF
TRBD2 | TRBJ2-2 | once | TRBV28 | TGTGCCAGCACCAGAGAGACTAGCGGGAGACCCGGGGAGCTGTTTTTT | CASTRETSGRPGELFF
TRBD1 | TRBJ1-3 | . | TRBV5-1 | TGCGCCAGCAGCTTGTATCCCGGGACAGGGGAAATTGTTCGCTCTGGAAACACCATATATTTT | CASSLYPGTGEIVRSGNTIYF
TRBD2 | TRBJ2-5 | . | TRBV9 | TGTGCCAGCAGCCCCATCACGGGAGGTCTGGTGACCCAGTACTTC | CASSPITGGLVTQYF
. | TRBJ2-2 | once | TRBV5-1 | TGCGCCAGCAGCTTGGCCCAGGGAGGCACCGGGGAGCTGTTTTTT | CASSLAQGGTGELFF
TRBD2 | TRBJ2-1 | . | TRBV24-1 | TGTGCCACCAGTGGTGGGGGGACTAGCGGATACAATGAGCAGTTCTTC | CATSGGGTSGYNEQFF
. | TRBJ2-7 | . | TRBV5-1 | TGCGCCAGCAGCTTGTCACCTAGCACCCACGAGCAGTACTTC | CASSLSPSTHEQYF
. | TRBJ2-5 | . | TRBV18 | TGTGCCAGCTCATCTGACTTAGAGACCCAGTACTTC | CASSSDLETQYF
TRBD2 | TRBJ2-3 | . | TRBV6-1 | TGTGCCAGCAGTGATGTACTAGCGGGAGATACGCAGTATTTT | CASSDVLAGDTQYF
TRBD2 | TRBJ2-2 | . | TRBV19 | TGTGCCAGTAGTTCGGGACTAGCGGCGAACACCGGGGAGCTGTTTTTT | CASSSGLAANTGELFF
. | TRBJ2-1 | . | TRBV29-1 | TGCAGCGTTGAGGCCCACAATGAGCAGTTCTTC | CSVEAHNEQFF
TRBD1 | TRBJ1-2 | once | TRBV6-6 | TGTGCCAGCAGTCCCGGGACAGGGGGCCATGGCTACACCTTC | CASSPGTGGHGYTF
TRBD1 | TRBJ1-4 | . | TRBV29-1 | TGCAGCGTTCGGGGACAGGGTGAAACTAATGAAAAACTGTTTTTT | CSVRGQGETNEKLFF
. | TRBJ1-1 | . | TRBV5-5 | TGTGCCAGCAGCTTGGCGGTAAGCCTGAACACTGAAGCTTTCTTT | CASSLAVSLNTEAFF
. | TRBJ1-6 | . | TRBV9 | TGTGCCAGCAGCGCGGCGGGGGGAAGCTCCTATAATTCACCCCTCCACTTT | CASSAAGGSSYNSPLHF
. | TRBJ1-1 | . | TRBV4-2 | TGTGCCAGCAGCCAAGGACTACAGGACACCAGGGGATCGAACACTGAAGCTTTCTTT | CASSQGLQDTRGSNTEAFF
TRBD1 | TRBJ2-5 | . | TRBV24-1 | TGTGCCACCAGCGCGACGGGGACAGCACAAGAGACCCAGTACTTC | CATSATGTAQETQYF
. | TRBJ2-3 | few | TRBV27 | TGTGCCAGCACCAACCTAGGAGATACGCAGTATTTT | CASTNLGDTQYF
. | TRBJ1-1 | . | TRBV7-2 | TGTGCCAGCAAGAGCGGGACGGCAACTGGGAACACTGAAGCTTTCTTT | CASKSGTATGNTEAFF
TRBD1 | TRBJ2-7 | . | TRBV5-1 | TGCGCCAGCAGGACCCAGACAGGGAGTTCCGGCTCCTACGAGCAGTACTTC | CASRTQTGSSGSYEQYF
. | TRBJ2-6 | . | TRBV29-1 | TGCAGCGTCCAGGTCTCTGGGGCCAACGTCCTGACTTTC | CSVQVSGANVLTF
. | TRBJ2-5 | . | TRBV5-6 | TGTGCCAGCAGCTCAGTCCTAGCCGGTTTAGGCGAGACCCAGTACTTC | CASSSVLAGLGETQYF
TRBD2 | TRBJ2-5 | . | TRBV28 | TGTGCCAGCAGTTTCCCACTAGCGGGAGGCCAAGAGACCCAGTACTTC | CASSFPLAGGQETQYF
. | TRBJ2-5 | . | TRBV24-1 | TGTGCCACCAGTGACCCCGCAGGGGAAGAGACCCAGTACTTC | CATSDPAGEETQYF
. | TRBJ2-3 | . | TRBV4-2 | TGTGCCAGCAGCCAAAGTGTGGCCCCAGATACGCAGTATTTT | CASSQSVAPDTQYF
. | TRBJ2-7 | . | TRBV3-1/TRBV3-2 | TGTGCCAGCAGCCATACTAGCTTTAGCTCCTACGAGCAGTACTTC | CASSHTSFSSYEQYF
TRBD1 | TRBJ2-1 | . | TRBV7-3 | TGTGCCAGCAGCTTAAGAGACAGGGGAGGGCAGTTCTTC | CASSLRDRGGQFF
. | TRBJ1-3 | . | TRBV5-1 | TGCGCCAGCAGCCGCGAGGGAGCCTCTGGAAACACCATATATTTT | CASSREGASGNTIYF
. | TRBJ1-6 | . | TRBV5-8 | TGTGCCAGCAGCTTTGAGAGTCGGAATTCACCCCTCCACTTT | CASSFESRNSPLHF